This T cell receptor beta chain originates from a study of T cells after yellow fever vaccination. TCRdb re-analysed the 5' RACE reads in MiXCR, keeping a single row per CDR3 protein. The data contain about 160,000 distinct CDR3 sequences, around 7.3% of them seen just once; the ten biggest clones take up around 2.3%. V trimming: 4 bases; J trimming: 4 bases; junction bases outside the gene matches: 4. This CDR3 is built from 14 residues. CDR1 is SGHRS and CDR2 is YFSETQ in the germline V gene. Ten or more counts support this clonotype. The material was CD4+ T cells sorted from PBMCs, obtained about 5 days after the first yellow fever vaccination. This clonotype was obtained from a man aged 18 to 29 who received the YFV17D yellow fever vaccine. V is TRBV5-1 and J is TRBJ1-2; 10 bases fit TRBD1. The CDR3 region has the DNA TGCGCCAGCAGCCGGGACAGGGGCGTCTATGGCTACACCTTC. Translation gives CASSRDRGVYGYTF.